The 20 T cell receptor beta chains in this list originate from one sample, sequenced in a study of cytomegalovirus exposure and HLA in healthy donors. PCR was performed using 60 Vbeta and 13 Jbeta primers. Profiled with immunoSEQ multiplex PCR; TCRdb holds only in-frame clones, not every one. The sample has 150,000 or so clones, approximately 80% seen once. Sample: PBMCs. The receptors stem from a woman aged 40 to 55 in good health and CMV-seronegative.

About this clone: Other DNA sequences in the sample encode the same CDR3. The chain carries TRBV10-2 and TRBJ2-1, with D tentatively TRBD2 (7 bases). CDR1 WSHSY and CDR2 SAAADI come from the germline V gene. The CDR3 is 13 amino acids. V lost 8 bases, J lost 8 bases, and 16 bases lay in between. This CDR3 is CASRTGGLDEQFF. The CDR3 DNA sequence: TGCGCCAGCCGAACGGGGGGCTTGGATGAGCAGTTCTTC.

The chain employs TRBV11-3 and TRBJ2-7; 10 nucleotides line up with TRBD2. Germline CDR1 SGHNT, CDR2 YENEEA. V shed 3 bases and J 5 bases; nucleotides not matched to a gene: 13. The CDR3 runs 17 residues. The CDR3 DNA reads TGTGCCAGCAGCTTCACTCTAGCGGGAGAGATAGGGCACGAGCAGTACTTC. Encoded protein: CASSFTLAGEIGHEQYF.

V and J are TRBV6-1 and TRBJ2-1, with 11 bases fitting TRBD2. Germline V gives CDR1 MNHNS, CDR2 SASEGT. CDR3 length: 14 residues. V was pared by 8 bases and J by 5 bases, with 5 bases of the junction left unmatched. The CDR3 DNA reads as TGTGCCAGCCAAGTTAGCGGGAGGGACAATGAGCAGTTCTTC. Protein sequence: CASQVSGRDNEQFF.

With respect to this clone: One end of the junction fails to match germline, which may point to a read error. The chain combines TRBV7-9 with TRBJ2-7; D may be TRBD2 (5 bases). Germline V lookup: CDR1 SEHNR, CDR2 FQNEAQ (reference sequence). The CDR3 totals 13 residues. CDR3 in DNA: TGTGCCAGCACCTTAGAGAGCGGTTTCGAGCAGTACTTC. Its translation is CASTLESGFEQYF. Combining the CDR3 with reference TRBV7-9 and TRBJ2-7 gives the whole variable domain DTGVSQNPRHKITKRGQNVTFRCDPISEHNRLYWYRQTLGQGPEFLTYFQNEAQLEKSRLLSDRFSAERPKGSFSTLEIQRTEQGDSAMYLCASTLESGFEQYFGPGTRLTVT.

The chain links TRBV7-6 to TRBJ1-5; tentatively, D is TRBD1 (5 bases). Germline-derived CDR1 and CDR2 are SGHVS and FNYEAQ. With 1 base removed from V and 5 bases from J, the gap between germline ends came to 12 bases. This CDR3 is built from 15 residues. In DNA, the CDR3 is TGTGCCAGCAGCTTAGGGGCCAGGGCCCATCAGCCCCAGCATTTT. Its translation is CASSLGARAHQPQHF.

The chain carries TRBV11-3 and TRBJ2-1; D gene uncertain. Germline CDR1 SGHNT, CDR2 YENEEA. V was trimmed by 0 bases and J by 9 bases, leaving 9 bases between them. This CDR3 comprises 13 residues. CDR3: CASSLDPVFEQFF. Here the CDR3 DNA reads TGTGCCAGCAGCTTAGATCCTGTGTTTGAGCAGTTCTTC.

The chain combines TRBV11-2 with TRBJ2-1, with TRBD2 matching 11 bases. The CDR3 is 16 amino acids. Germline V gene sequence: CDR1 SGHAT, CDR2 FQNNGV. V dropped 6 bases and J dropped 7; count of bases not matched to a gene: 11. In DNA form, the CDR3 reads TGTGCCAGCAGTTCGCTAGCGGGGGGCTTGAGGAATGAGCAGTTCTTC. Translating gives CASSSLAGGLRNEQFF.

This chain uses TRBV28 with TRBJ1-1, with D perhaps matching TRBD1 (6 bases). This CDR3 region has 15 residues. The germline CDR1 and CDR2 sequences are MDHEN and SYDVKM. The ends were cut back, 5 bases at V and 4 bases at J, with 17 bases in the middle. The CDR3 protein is CASSLQPRRGTEAFF. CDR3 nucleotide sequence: TGTGCCAGCAGTCTCCAGCCCCGCAGGGGCACTGAAGCTTTCTTT. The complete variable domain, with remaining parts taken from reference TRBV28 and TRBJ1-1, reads DVKVTQSSRYLVKRTGEKVFLECVQDMDHENMFWYRQDPGLGLRLIYFSYDVKMKEKGDIPEGYSVSREKKERFSLILESASTNQTSMYLCASSLQPRRGTEAFFGQGTRLTVV.

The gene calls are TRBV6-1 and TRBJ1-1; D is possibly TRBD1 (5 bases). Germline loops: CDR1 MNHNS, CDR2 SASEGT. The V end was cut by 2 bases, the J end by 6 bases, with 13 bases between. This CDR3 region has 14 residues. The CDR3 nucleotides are TGTGCCAGCAGTGAACCAGGGATTGGGCCTGAAGCTTTCTTT. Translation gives CASSEPGIGPEAFF.

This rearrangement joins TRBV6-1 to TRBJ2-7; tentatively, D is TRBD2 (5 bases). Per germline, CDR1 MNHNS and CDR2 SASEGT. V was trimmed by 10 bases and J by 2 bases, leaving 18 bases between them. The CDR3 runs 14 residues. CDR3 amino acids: CATLRAIIPYEQYF. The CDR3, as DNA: TGTGCCACCCTGAGGGCGATAATTCCCTACGAGCAGTACTTC.

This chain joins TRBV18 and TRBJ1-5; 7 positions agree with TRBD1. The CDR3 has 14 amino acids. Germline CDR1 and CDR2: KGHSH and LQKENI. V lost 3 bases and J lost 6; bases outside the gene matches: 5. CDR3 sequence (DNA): TGTGCCAGCTCACCGGGACAGACCACTCAGCCCCAGCATTTT. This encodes CASSPGQTTQPQHF.

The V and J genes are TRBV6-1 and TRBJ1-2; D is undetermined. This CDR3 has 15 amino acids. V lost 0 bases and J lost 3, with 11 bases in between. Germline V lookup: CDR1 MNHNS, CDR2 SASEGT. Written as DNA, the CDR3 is TGTGCCAGCAGTGAAGCGGGCACGGCAGACTATGGCTACACCTTC. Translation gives CASSEAGTADYGYTF.

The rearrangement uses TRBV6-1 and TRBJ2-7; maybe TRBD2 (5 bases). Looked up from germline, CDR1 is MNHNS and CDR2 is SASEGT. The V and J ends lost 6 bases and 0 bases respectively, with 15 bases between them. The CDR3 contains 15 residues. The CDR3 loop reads CASRSTGFASYEQYF. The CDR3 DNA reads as TGTGCCAGCAGATCCACGGGATTCGCCTCCTACGAGCAGTACTTC.

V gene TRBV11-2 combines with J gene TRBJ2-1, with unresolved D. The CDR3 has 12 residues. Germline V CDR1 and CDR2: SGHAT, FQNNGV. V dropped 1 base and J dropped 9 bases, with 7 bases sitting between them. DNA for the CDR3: TGTGCCAGCAGCTTAGGAGTCGGTGAGCAGTTCTTC. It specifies CASSLGVGEQFF.

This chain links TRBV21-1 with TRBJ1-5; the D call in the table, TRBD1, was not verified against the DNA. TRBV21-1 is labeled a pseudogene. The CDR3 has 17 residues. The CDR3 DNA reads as TGTGCCAGCAGCGAGAAGGACAGGCGCTGGAGCAATCAGCCCCAGCATTTT. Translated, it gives CASSEKDRRWSNQPQHF.

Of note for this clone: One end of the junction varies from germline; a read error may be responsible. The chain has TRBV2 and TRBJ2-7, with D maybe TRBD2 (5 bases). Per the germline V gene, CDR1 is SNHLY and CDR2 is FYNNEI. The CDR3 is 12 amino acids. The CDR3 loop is CASREVAPEQYF. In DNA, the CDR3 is TGTGCCAGCCGTGAGGTAGCGCCCGAGCAGTACTTC.

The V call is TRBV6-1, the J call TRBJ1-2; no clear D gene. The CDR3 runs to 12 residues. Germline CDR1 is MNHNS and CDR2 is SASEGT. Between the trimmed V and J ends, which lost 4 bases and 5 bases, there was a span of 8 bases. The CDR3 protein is CASSGAAYGYTF. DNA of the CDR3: TGTGCCAGCAGTGGGGCCGCATATGGCTACACCTTC.

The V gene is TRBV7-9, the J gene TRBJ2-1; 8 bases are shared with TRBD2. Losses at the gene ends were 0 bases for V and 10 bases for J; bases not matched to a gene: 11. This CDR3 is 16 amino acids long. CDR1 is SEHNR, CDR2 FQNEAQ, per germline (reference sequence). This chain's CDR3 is CASSLALGSGSREQFF. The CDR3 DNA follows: TGTGCCAGCAGCTTAGCGCTTGGGAGCGGGAGTAGGGAGCAGTTCTTC.

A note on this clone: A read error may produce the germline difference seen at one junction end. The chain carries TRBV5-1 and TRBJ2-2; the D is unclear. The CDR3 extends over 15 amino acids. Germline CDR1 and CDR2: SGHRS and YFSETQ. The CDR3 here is CASSLTGSNAGELFF. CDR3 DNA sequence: TGCGCCAGCAGCTTGACGGGTTCGAACGCCGGGGAGCTGTTTTTT.

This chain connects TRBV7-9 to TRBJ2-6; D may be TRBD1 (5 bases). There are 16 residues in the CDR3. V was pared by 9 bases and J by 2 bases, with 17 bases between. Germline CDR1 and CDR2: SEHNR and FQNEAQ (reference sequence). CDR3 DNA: TGTGCCAGAGCAGACAGCCCTCTGGCTGGGGCCAACGTCCTGACTTTC. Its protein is CARADSPLAGANVLTF. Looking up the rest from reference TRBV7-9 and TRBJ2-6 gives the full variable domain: DTGVSQNPRHKITKRGQNVTFRCDPISEHNRLYWYRQTLGQGPEFLTYFQNEAQLEKSRLLSDRFSAERPKGSFSTLEIQRTEQGDSAMYLCARADSPLAGANVLTFGAGSRLTVL.